The 30 T cell receptor beta chains given below trace back to one sample, sequenced in a study of blood T cell repertoires in COVID-19. TCRdb keeps only in-frame clones here, not all; method: immunoSEQ multiplex PCR. The data contain under 200,000 clones, around 83% of them singletons. Input material: peripheral blood. These receptor sequences come from a woman aged 80 or older with acute or convalescent COVID-19.

Concerning this clone itself: Its ends do not fully match the called genes, so a read error is possible. The rearrangement joins TRBV12-5 to TRBJ2-7, with 9 bases lining up with TRBD1. This CDR3 comprises 12 residues. The germline V gene has CDR1 LGHNT and CDR2 FRNRAP. The CDR3 is CASGDNRGLRNF. The CDR3 DNA follows: TGTGCTAGTGGTGACAACAGGGGGCTTCGGAACTTC.

J is TRBJ1-3 and V is TRBV19; D ambiguous. The CDR3 has 14 residues. Per the germline V gene, CDR1 is LNHDA and CDR2 is SQIVND (reference sequence). The V and J ends lost 5 bases and 2 bases respectively, with 10 bases between them. Written as DNA, the CDR3 is TGTGCCAGTAGTGGCGGCTCGGCTGGAAACACCATATATTTT. Residues: CASSGGSAGNTIYF.

This clone showed up just a few times. The chain links TRBV9 to TRBJ2-1; a weak D match, TRBD1 (6 bases). The V and J ends lost 3 bases and 7 bases respectively, with 11 bases between them. From germline, CDR1 is SGDLS and CDR2 YYNGEE. The CDR3 spans 13 residues. The CDR3 region has the DNA TGTGCCAGCAGCGAAAGGACAGATAATGAGCAGTTCTTC. It specifies CASSERTDNEQFF.

This chain joins TRBV30 and TRBJ1-5; possibly TRBD1 for D (5 bases). V was cut by 3 bases and J by 2 bases, with 17 bases left in between. Germline V gene lookup returns CDR1 GTSNPN and CDR2 SVGIG (reference sequence). The CDR3 totals 16 residues. The CDR3 bases are TGTGCCTGGAGCCGTACAGGAGGGGTTGGCAATCAGCCCCAGCATTTT. This sequence encodes CAWSRTGGVGNQPQHF. Drawing the rest from reference TRBV30 and TRBJ1-5, the complete variable domain is SQTIHQWPATLVQPVGSPLSLECTVEGTSNPNLYWYRQAAGRGLQLLFYSVGIGQISSEVPQNLSASRPQDRQFILSSKKLLLSDSGFYLCAWSRTGGVGNQPQHFGDGTRLSIL.

The V call is TRBV5-1, the J call TRBJ1-2, with D perhaps matching TRBD1 (6 bases). Trimming cost V 0 bases and J 7 bases, with 19 bases left between them. Per germline, CDR1 SGHRS and CDR2 YFSETQ. The CDR3 extends over 16 amino acids. The CDR3: CASSLAPGSRGGGYTF. Here the CDR3 DNA reads TGCGCCAGCAGCTTGGCCCCGGGTTCGCGAGGGGGTGGCTACACCTTC.

This sequence joins TRBV3-1 (or the pseudogene TRBV3-2) and TRBJ2-6, with a weak D call TRBD1 (6 bases). Trimming cost V 4 bases and J 4 bases, with 17 bases left between them. CDR3 length equals 17 residues. CDR1 is LGHDT and CDR2 is YNNKEL in the germline V gene (reference sequence). The CDR3 loop reads CASSLSALGAGANVLTF. CDR3 DNA sequence: TGTGCCAGCAGCCTAAGCGCGTTGGGGGCCGGGGCCAACGTCCTGACTTTC.

The chain uses TRBV12-3 or TRBV12-4 and TRBJ1-1; D not certain. The CDR3 sequence is 13 residues long. V was trimmed by 0 bases and J by 7 bases, leaving 9 bases between them. As DNA, the CDR3 is TGTGCCAGCAGTTTAGCGGCGCGGATTGAAGCTTTCTTT. Protein product: CASSLAARIEAFF.

The chain combines TRBV19 with TRBJ1-5; D might be TRBD1 (6 bases). Trimming took off 1 base at V and 3 bases at J, with 10 bases between the two ends. The V gene's germline CDR1 is LNHDA and CDR2 SQIVND (reference sequence). The CDR3 is 15 residues long. In DNA form, the CDR3 reads TGTGCCAGTAGTATAGGAGGGGGGGTCAATCAGCCCCAGCATTTT. Translated: CASSIGGGVNQPQHF.

The V and J genes are TRBV29-1 and TRBJ2-1; D is possibly TRBD1 (6 bases). Per the germline V gene, CDR1 is SQVTM and CDR2 is ANQGSEA. The V end lost 2 bases, the J end lost 6 bases, and 11 bases lay between the germline ends. The CDR3 loop spans 13 amino acids. The CDR3 DNA reads as TGCAGCGTTGAATGGGACACCTCCAATGAGCAGTTCTTC. It is translated as CSVEWDTSNEQFF.

The rearrangement links TRBV27 to TRBJ1-3, with D unresolved. CDR1 and CDR2 from the germline V gene are MNHEY and SMNVEV (reference sequence). This CDR3 spans 17 amino acids. V dropped 3 bases and J dropped 0 bases, with 15 bases sitting between them. CDR3 sequence (DNA): TGTGCCAGCAGTTTGGCGGGGTGGGTGACCTCTGGAAACACCATATATTTT. Protein sequence: CASSLAGWVTSGNTIYF.

The chain employs TRBV5-1 and TRBJ1-3, with TRBD1 identical over 10 bases. The CDR3 loop spans 16 amino acids. V lost 4 bases and J lost 3; bases outside the gene matches: 7. Germline CDR1 and CDR2: SGHRS and YFSETQ. CDR3 nucleotide sequence: TGCGCCAGCAGCAGACGGACAGGGGGTAGTGGAAACACCATATATTTT. This gives the protein CASSRRTGGSGNTIYF.

This clone came up once. This rearrangement joins TRBV4-1 to TRBJ2-7, with TRBD2 matching 8 bases. This CDR3 is 16 amino acids long. V was clipped by 0 bases and J by 3 bases; unmatched bases: 7. CDR1 and CDR2 from the germline V gene are MGHRA and YSYEKL. The CDR3 DNA reads TGCGCCAGCAGCCAAGATCGGGAAAGCGGGAGCTACGAGCAGTACTTC. This codes for CASSQDRESGSYEQYF.

This clone showed up just once. The rearrangement joins TRBV28 to TRBJ1-2; 8 bases are shared with TRBD1. V was pared by 5 bases and J by 3 bases, with 11 bases of the junction left unmatched. The CDR3 has 16 residues. Germline CDR1 is MDHEN and CDR2 is SYDVKM. The CDR3: CASSKPRDRGHYGYTF. CDR3 nucleotides: TGTGCCAGCAGTAAACCTCGAGACAGGGGCCACTATGGCTACACCTTC.

This clone was observed many times. V usage is TRBV11-1 and J usage is TRBJ2-6; TRBD1 matches 9 bases. The CDR3 spans 16 residues. Germline assignment: CDR1 SGHAT and CDR2 FQDESV (reference sequence). After removal of 5 bases from V and 3 bases from J, the junction contained 5 bases not matched to a gene. CDR3 coding DNA: TGTGCCAGCAGCCCATACAGGGGGCTTGGGGCCAACGTCCTGACTTTC. It codes for CASSPYRGLGANVLTF.

Points on this clone: A read error may produce the germline difference seen at one junction end. The J gene is TRBJ2-3, the V gene TRBV9; a possible D gene is TRBD1 (5 bases). This CDR3 is 15 amino acids long. Germline V gene data show CDR1 as SGDLS and CDR2 as YYNGEE. CDR3 residues: CASSVNTGIGRFITF. The CDR3 DNA reads TGTGCCAGCAGCGTGAATACAGGCATAGGTCGCTTTATCACCTTT.

The chain carries TRBV4-2 and TRBJ2-3, with 10 bases matching TRBD2. Germline V gene sequence: CDR1 LGHNA, CDR2 YNFKEQ. Germline trimming cut 5 bases from V and 2 bases from J; bases unmatched to any gene: 7. The CDR3 contains 16 residues. CDR3 nucleotide sequence: TGTGCCAGCAGCGTCTCTAGCGGGAGTCCCACAGATACGCAGTATTTT. Its translation is CASSVSSGSPTDTQYF.

The chain carries TRBV6-5 and TRBJ1-6; the D is unclear. CDR1 is MNHEY, CDR2 SVGAGI, per germline. CDR3 length: 14 amino acids. V lost 0 bases and J 7 bases, leaving 7 bases between the germline ends. The CDR3 reads CASSYSVRNSPLHF. CDR3 sequence (DNA): TGTGCCAGCAGTTACTCGGTGCGGAATTCACCCCTCCACTTT.

The gene calls are TRBV15 and TRBJ2-3; D perhaps matches TRBD1 (6 bases). The CDR3 consists of 14 residues. Germline loops: CDR1 LNHNV, CDR2 YYDKDF (reference sequence). Trimming shortened V by 5 bases and J by 4 bases, and 13 bases separated the two germline ends. CDR3 DNA: TGTGCCACCAGCGGACAGAGACAGGCAGATACGCAGTATTTT. It is translated as CATSGQRQADTQYF.

This clone was picked up a small number of times. This chain uses TRBV7-8 with TRBJ2-1; perhaps TRBD2 as D (5 bases). Germline V gives CDR1 SGHVS, CDR2 FQNEAQ. There are 13 residues in the CDR3. V shed 6 bases and J shed 6 bases, with 12 bases lying between them. CDR3 amino acids: CASRSGDVNEQFF. The CDR3 bases are TGTGCCAGCAGGTCCGGGGATGTCAATGAGCAGTTCTTC.

This rearrangement joins TRBV3-1 (or the pseudogene TRBV3-2) to TRBJ1-5, with D possibly TRBD1 on 5 matching bases. This CDR3 is built from 15 residues. CDR1 is LGHDT and CDR2 is YNNKEL in the germline V gene (reference sequence). Trimming removed 1 base at V and 3 bases at J, with 10 bases between. CDR3 bases: TGTGCCAGCAGCCAAGGTCGACAGAACAATCAGCCCCAGCATTTT. Translating it yields CASSQGRQNNQPQHF.

V usage is TRBV28 and J usage is TRBJ1-3; maybe TRBD1 (6 bases). V was clipped by 5 bases and J by 4 bases, with 21 bases between them. The germline V gene encodes CDR1 MDHEN and CDR2 SYDVKM. The CDR3 covers 17 residues. CDR3 amino acids: CASSGRGGSKSGNTIYF. The CDR3 DNA sequence: TGTGCCAGCAGTGGAAGGGGGGGATCTAAATCCGGAAACACCATATATTTT.

The chain employs TRBV2 and TRBJ1-2; tentatively, D is TRBD1 (5 bases). Trimming pared 4 bases from V and 8 bases from J, leaving 14 bases between. Germline V CDR1 and CDR2: SNHLY, FYNNEI. This CDR3 has 13 residues. CDR3 amino acids: CASSVSQGSGYTF. The CDR3 DNA reads TGTGCCAGCAGTGTCAGTCAGGGCAGCGGCTACACCTTC.

The V and J genes are TRBV2 and TRBJ2-7; TRBD1 is a possible D gene (6 bases). Germline-derived CDR1 and CDR2 are SNHLY and FYNNEI. The CDR3 loop spans 16 amino acids. Trimming pared 3 bases from V and 2 bases from J, leaving 17 bases between. This CDR3 is CASSDSVLGDTYEQYF. The CDR3 nucleotides are TGTGCCAGCAGTGACTCAGTCCTTGGGGACACCTACGAGCAGTACTTC.

The chain employs TRBV5-1 and TRBJ1-1; 11 bases agree with TRBD1. Germline V gene data show CDR1 as SGHRS and CDR2 as YFSETQ. This CDR3 is built from 14 residues. Trimming at V came to 3 bases and at J to 7 bases, leaving 5 bases not matched to a gene. The CDR3 nucleotides are TGCGCCAGCAGCTCGGACAGGGGGCCGAATGAAGCTTTCTTT. Encoded protein: CASSSDRGPNEAFF.

This clone was detected only a few times. J is TRBJ2-1 and V is TRBV6-5, with a tentative D call TRBD1 (6 bases). The CDR3 is 13 residues long. Germline loops: CDR1 MNHEY, CDR2 SVGAGI. V lost 2 bases and J 7 bases, leaving 9 bases between the germline ends. DNA of the CDR3: TGTGCCAGCAGTTACACCAGGGGTAATGAGCAGTTCTTC. Translation gives CASSYTRGNEQFF.

This CDR3 reads CASSHIHTGGAEQYF. The CDR3 DNA is TGTGCCAGCAGTCATATACATACAGGGGGCGCCGAGCAGTACTTC. This sequence joins TRBV11-2 and TRBJ2-7, with 9 positions matching TRBD1. Germline assignment: CDR1 SGHAT and CDR2 FQNNGV. The CDR3 runs 15 residues. The V gene end was trimmed by 6 bases and the J gene end by 6 bases; junction bases not matched to a gene: 12.

This chain joins TRBV10-3 and TRBJ2-3; possible D gene TRBD1, 6 bases. CDR3 length: 13 residues. CDR1 ENHRY and CDR2 SYGVKD come from the germline V gene. Trimming left V 11 bases short and J 0 bases short, with 12 bases between. The CDR3 sequence is CARPGGSTDTQYF. The CDR3 DNA is TGTGCCCGCCCTGGGGGCAGCACAGATACGCAGTATTTT.

This chain uses TRBV7-9 with TRBJ2-7, with a tentative D call TRBD1 (5 bases). V was clipped by 5 bases and J by 7 bases, with 12 bases between them. Germline lookup yields CDR1 SEHNR and CDR2 FQNEAQ (reference sequence). The CDR3 spans 12 residues. The CDR3 is CASSQQGLEQYF. CDR3 DNA sequence: TGTGCCAGCAGCCAGCAGGGCTTGGAGCAGTACTTC. The complete variable domain, with remaining parts taken from reference TRBV7-9 and TRBJ2-7, reads DTGVSQNPRHKITKRGQNVTFRCDPISEHNRLYWYRQTLGQGPEFLTYFQNEAQLEKSRLLSDRFSAERPKGSFSTLEIQRTEQGDSAMYLCASSQQGLEQYFGPGTRLTVT.

The rearrangement links TRBV2 to TRBJ1-4, with TRBD1 identical over 9 bases. V gave up 8 bases and J gave up 3 bases; unmatched junction bases: 7. The CDR3 is 15 amino acids. Germline CDR1 reads SNHLY; CDR2 reads FYNNEI. For the CDR3, the DNA is TGTGCCAGCTCACAGAGACAGGGGGCTAATGAAAAACTGTTTTTT. Its protein product is CASSQRQGANEKLFF.

The V gene is TRBV7-9, the J gene TRBJ2-7; TRBD1 is a possible D gene (6 bases). The ends were cut back, 8 bases at V and 2 bases at J, with 13 bases in the middle. The germline CDR1 and CDR2 sequences are SEHNR and FQNEAQ (reference sequence). The CDR3 covers 13 residues. The CDR3 sequence is CASGPTGTYEQYF. The DNA of the CDR3 is TGTGCCAGCGGACCGACAGGAACCTACGAGCAGTACTTC.